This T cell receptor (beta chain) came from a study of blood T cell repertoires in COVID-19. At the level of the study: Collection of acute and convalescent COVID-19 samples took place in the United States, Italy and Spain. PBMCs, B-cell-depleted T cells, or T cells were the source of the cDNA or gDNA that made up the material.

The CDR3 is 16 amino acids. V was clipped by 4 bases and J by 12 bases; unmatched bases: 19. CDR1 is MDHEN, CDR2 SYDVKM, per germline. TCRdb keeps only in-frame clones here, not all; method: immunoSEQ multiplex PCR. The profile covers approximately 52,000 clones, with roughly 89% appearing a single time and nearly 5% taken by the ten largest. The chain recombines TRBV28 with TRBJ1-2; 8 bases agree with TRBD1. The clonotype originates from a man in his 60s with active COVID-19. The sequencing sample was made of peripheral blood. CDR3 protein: CASSSMKDRVPLRNTF. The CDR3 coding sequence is TGTGCCAGCAGTTCCATGAAGGACAGGGTCCCACTACGGAACACCTTC.